This TCR beta chain came from a study of monozygotic twins with inflammatory bowel disease. Points from the study as a whole: Support for a single strong signal or clonotype associated with IBD was absent. Repertoire likeness was no different across concordant and discordant twins, perhaps owing to restricted power. With others, IBD patients shared fewer clonotypes than healthy twins did, especially with disease activity.

CDR3 length: 18 amino acids. Germline values: CDR1 SGHAT, CDR2 FQDESV (reference sequence). Per-sample cDNA came from eight separate reactions. After re-calling the 5' RACE reads, TCRdb lists one entry per CDR3 protein, DNA absent. Its table lists around 380,000 distinct CDR3 sequences. With regard to this clonotype: Its antigen is unknown.

The sample taken for sequencing was blood. The sequence came from a human donor with ulcerative colitis or Crohn's disease, or a healthy co-twin of an affected twin (not recorded which). V and J are TRBV11-1 and TRBJ1-2; TCRdb's assignment of TRBD1 cannot be checked, as there is no DNA. The CDR3 sequence is CASTSPLGDPRGVGGYTF.